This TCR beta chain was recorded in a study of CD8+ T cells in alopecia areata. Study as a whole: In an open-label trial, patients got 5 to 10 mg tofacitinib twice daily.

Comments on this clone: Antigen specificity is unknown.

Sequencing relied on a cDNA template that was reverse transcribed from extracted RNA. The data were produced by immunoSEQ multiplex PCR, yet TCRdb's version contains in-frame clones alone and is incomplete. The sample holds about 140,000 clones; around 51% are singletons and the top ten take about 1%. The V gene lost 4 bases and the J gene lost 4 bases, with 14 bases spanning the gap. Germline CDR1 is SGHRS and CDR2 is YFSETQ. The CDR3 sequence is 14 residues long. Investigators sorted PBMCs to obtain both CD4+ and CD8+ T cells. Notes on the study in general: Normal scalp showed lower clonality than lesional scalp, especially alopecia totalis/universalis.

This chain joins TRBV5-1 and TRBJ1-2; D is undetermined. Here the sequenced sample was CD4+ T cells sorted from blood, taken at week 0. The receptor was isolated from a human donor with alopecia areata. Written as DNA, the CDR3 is TGCGCCAGCAGCGGTTCGTCCGGAGGCTATGGCTACACCTTC. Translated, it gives CASSGSSGGYGYTF.